The sequence of this T cell receptor beta chain was determined in a study of CD8 T cells in ankylosing spondylitis. This clonotype has at least ten counts. The CDR3 is 15 amino acids. Looked up from germline, CDR1 is SGHAT and CDR2 is FQNNGV. Trimming took off 5 bases at V and 2 bases at J, with 14 bases between the two ends. From the 5' RACE reads, TCRdb called clonotypes with MiXCR, one entry per CDR3 protein. The table shows about 170,000 distinct CDR3 sequences, with around 16% occurring only once. The chain combines TRBV11-2 with TRBJ2-3; maybe TRBD2 (6 bases). Material for sequencing was blood, either unsorted or a sorted T cell fraction (not recorded which). The receptor was derived from a male donor with ankylosing spondylitis or in good health (not recorded which). The CDR3 DNA reads as TGTGCCAGCAGCCGTTACGGGAGTCACACAGATACGCAGTATTTT. This translates into CASSRYGSHTDTQYF.